This TCR beta chain was identified in a study of blood T cell repertoires in COVID-19. Measured with immunoSEQ multiplex PCR; TCRdb has only the in-frame clones, and not every one. The sample comprises about 520,000 clones, over 75% of which are singletons, and about 3.2% rests with the top ten. The V segment lost 3 bases and the J segment 4 bases; nucleotides outside the gene matches: 17. This CDR3 has 18 amino acids. Germline V gives CDR1 DFQATT, CDR2 SNEGSKA (reference sequence). The V and J genes are TRBV20-1 and TRBJ2-3, with 9 bases identical to TRBD2. The sequencing input was peripheral blood. This TCR derives from a human donor in a cohort sampled during active COVID-19. The CDR3 is CSASSISGRDLSSDTQYF. CDR3 bases: TGCAGTGCTAGTTCCATTAGCGGGAGAGATTTATCTTCAGATACGCAGTATTTT.